This T cell receptor beta chain was captured by sequencing in a study of tumor-infiltrating T cells and Merkel cell polyomavirus (dated by TCRdb to the late 2010s). About the investigation overall: The study examined CD8+ T cells specific for the Merkel cell polyomavirus KLL epitope in Merkel cell carcinoma patients. Most of the whole-tumor samples were roughly 27-micron curls sectioned from formalin-fixed, paraffin-embedded tissue blocks. Of all the tumor samples in the study, one was a frozen nodal tumor digest and another was a flash-frozen core biopsy of a metastasis. TRB sequencing was performed on KLL-tetramer-sorted cells from blood or tumor-infiltrating lymphocytes in roughly 15 samples, as well as on about a dozen matched whole-tumor samples. Varying disease stages were represented at patient presentation, and patients were followed for a median of about 2.8 years (range 1.1 to 6.0 years). Varied, non-standardized therapies, including chemotherapy, radiation and immunotherapies, were received by the patients. Study-wide findings and limitations: KLL-specific TRB repertoires were diverse and largely private, with only one public clonotype among 380 or so unique sequences, shared by two patients. A significant MCC-specific survival advantage (P = 0.0051) was associated with tumors having more unique KLL-specific clonotypes (5-108 vs 0-3). The study examined just one viral epitope, so T cells targeting other Merkel cell polyomavirus epitopes were not captured. The small sample size of the study (n = 12 patients) is a limitation. Significantly improved MCC-specific survival was associated with a higher fraction of KLL-specific T cells within tumors (about 1.8-18% versus about 0-0.15%).

Turning to this clone: Its antigen remains undetermined. The sample holds no much larger clone one base away, and base qualities are not on file.

The V and J ends are trimmed by 0 bases and 0 bases, leaving 11 bases between them. CDR1 SGHRS and CDR2 YFSETQ are derived from the germline V gene. The CDR3 measures 16 amino acids from cysteine to phenylalanine. CDR3 DNA only is kept here, 48 bases in frame from base 1. Library prep was done by the immunoSEQ multiplex PCR assay. Genomic DNA extraction, TRB sequencing and normalization were carried out by Adaptive Biotechnologies (Seattle, WA). Per the authors' processing: Clonality was computed as one minus Shannon entropy of productive TRB sequences normalized by log2 of unique productive sequences. KLL-specific clonotypes in tumors were identified by matching TCRbeta CDR3 amino acid sequences to those from the tetramer-sorted sample of each patient. TCRdb re-hosts the immuneACCESS table, in-frame sequences only. Its copies lack some clones; in the studies checked, an unresolved V gene accounts for under half of them, and the cause for the rest is not known. D and trimming were read from the DNA, whereas the V and J calls and clone size are those reported in that table. This sample comprises more than 20,000 clones, 87% of them detected only once. The biggest ten clones account for around 2.8% of the sample.

All patients' tumors stained robustly positive for Merkel cell polyomavirus Large T antigen by immunohistochemistry. About eleven Merkel cell carcinoma patients were included, each with robust KLL-tetramer+ populations (above 0.04% of CD8+ T cells) in blood and/or cultured TIL. All patients were Caucasian, with a median age of roughly 65 years and a range of 50 to 77 years. Lymph node tumors were analyzed for patients with unknown primaries who presented with nodal disease, or when there was not enough primary tissue. The rearrangement joined TRBV5-1 to TRBJ2-3, and possibly TRBD1, on 5 matching bases. This sequence originates from a man aged 45-65 years with Merkel cell carcinoma. The sequencing sample was made of lymph node tissue. The CDR3 reads as follows: CASSLEGRASTDTQYF. The nucleotides are TGCGCCAGCAGCTTGGAGGGCAGGGCCAGCACAGATACGCAGTATTTT.